This T cell receptor beta chain originates from a study of blood T cell repertoires in COVID-19. Study-wide context: COVID-19 samples collected from the United States, Italy and Spain covered acute and convalescent phases. T cells, B-cell-depleted T cells, or PBMCs supplied cDNA or gDNA.

TCRdb's table, derived via immunoSEQ multiplex PCR, lists solely in-frame clones and lacks some. Here the sample spans some 300,000 clones, approximately 90% being singletons. Trimming pared 7 bases from V and 0 bases from J, leaving 7 bases between. CDR3 length: 13 amino acids. Germline-derived CDR1 and CDR2 are LNHDA and SQIVND (reference sequence). The rearrangement uses TRBV19 and TRBJ1-3; maybe TRBD1 (5 bases). Sequencing was performed on peripheral blood. The sequence was collected from a woman aged 25 to 39 who had recovered from COVID-19. The CDR3, as DNA: TGTGCCAGTATAGGGGACTCTGGAAACACCATATATTTT. Amino acids: CASIGDSGNTIYF.